This T cell receptor beta chain was identified in a study of T cell repertoires in cytomegalovirus infection. General study results and limits: CMV-specific TCR beta clonotypes restricted by HLA-C dominated the ex vivo response.

Using its own MiXCR run on the reads, TCRdb lists one record per CDR3 protein. The table has roughly 100,000 distinct CDR3 sequences, more than 15% seen once; the top ten hold 8%. V gave up 2 bases and J gave up 5 bases, with 15 bases separating them. CDR1 is SGHVS and CDR2 is FQNEAQ in the germline V gene. The CDR3 is 15 amino acids. The sample holds many counts of this clonotype. No antigen is known for it. This TCR derives from a human donor in good health (CMV status not recorded). Some clones in this sample may be carry-over from other donors' samples. Sequenced material: PBMCs. The chain recombines TRBV7-8 with TRBJ2-5; D gene uncertain. CDR3 bases: TGTGCCAGCAGCTTAAATCTAGGCCCAGTGGAGACCCAGTACTTC. Protein product: CASSLNLGPVETQYF.